The 20 T cell receptor beta chains given below trace back to one sample, sequenced in a study of technical replicates of blood from several donors. Assay: immunoSEQ multiplex PCR; the TCRdb copy retains only in-frame clones and omits some. The repertoire holds about 100,000 clones, with almost 96% as singletons. The sequencing sample was made of T cells isolated from PBMCs. These receptors were taken from a human donor in good health.

This chain joins TRBV6-1 and TRBJ2-2; D is ambiguous. This CDR3 comprises 14 residues. Germline lookup yields CDR1 MNHNS and CDR2 SASEGT. Trimming left V 7 bases short and J 5 bases short, with 14 bases between. DNA of the CDR3: TGTGCCAGCAACCGAGACTGGTCGACCGGGGAGCTGTTTTTT. It codes for CASNRDWSTGELFF.

CDR3 sequence: CASSQVGLAQETQYF. The CDR3 coding sequence is TGCGCCAGCAGCCAAGTGGGACTAGCTCAAGAGACCCAGTACTTC. The genes are TRBV4-1 and TRBJ2-5, with 9 bases lining up with TRBD2. Germline lookup yields CDR1 MGHRA and CDR2 YSYEKL. Losses at the gene ends were 1 base for V and 2 bases for J; bases not matched to a gene: 2. CDR3 length equals 15 residues.

The J gene is TRBJ1-1, the V gene TRBV28; tentative D call: TRBD1 (6 bases). This CDR3 spans 14 amino acids. Germline V gene data show CDR1 as MDHEN and CDR2 as SYDVKM. Trimming stripped 6 bases from V and 4 bases from J, with 15 bases between. CDR3 amino acids: CASSFSTGSTEAFF. The CDR3 region has the DNA TGTGCCAGCAGCTTTTCAACAGGGAGCACTGAAGCTTTCTTT. The full variable domain, with the rest looked up from reference TRBV28 and TRBJ1-1, is DVKVTQSSRYLVKRTGEKVFLECVQDMDHENMFWYRQDPGLGLRLIYFSYDVKMKEKGDIPEGYSVSREKKERFSLILESASTNQTSMYLCASSFSTGSTEAFFGQGTRLTVV.

The gene calls are TRBV6-1 and TRBJ1-2; 7 nucleotides agree with TRBD1. The CDR3 has 14 residues. Losses at the gene ends were 6 bases for V and 3 bases for J; bases not matched to a gene: 7. Germline lookup yields CDR1 MNHNS and CDR2 SASEGT. CDR3 nucleotides: TGTGCCAGCAGGTTCACCGGGACAGACTATGGCTACACCTTC. Translating it yields CASRFTGTDYGYTF.

The chain joins TRBV28 to TRBJ2-7; 14 bases align to TRBD2. V dropped 8 bases and J dropped 0; count of bases not matched to a gene: 15. Germline CDR1 reads MDHEN; CDR2 reads SYDVKM. The CDR3 has 19 residues. The CDR3 protein is CASLPLGLAGESPSYEQYF. DNA for the CDR3: TGTGCCAGCCTACCTTTGGGACTAGCGGGAGAGTCTCCCTCCTACGAGCAGTACTTC.

This chain connects TRBV30 to TRBJ1-1; tentative D call: TRBD1 (6 bases). The V end was cut by 3 bases, the J end by 4 bases, with 15 bases between. Looked up from germline, CDR1 is GTSNPN and CDR2 is SVGIG (reference sequence). The CDR3 length is 14 residues. The chain's CDR3 is CAWSPGVLTTEAFF. As DNA, the CDR3 is TGTGCCTGGAGCCCAGGGGTGCTGACCACTGAAGCTTTCTTT.

The chain links TRBV19 to TRBJ2-3, with 12 bases matching TRBD2. With V trimmed by 5 bases and J by 0 bases, 3 bases remained unmatched. From germline, CDR1 is LNHDA and CDR2 SQIVND (reference sequence). CDR3 size: 16 residues. CDR3 sequence: CASSPTSGGSTDTQYF. CDR3 DNA: TGTGCCAGTAGTCCCACTAGCGGGGGGAGCACAGATACGCAGTATTTT.

The rearrangement joins TRBV10-1 to TRBJ2-7, with TRBD2 matching 13 bases. V lost 6 bases and J lost 4; bases outside the gene matches: 9. This CDR3 region has 16 residues. From germline, CDR1 is WNHNN and CDR2 SYGVQD (reference sequence). For the CDR3, the DNA is TGCGCCAGCAGCGAAGGGACTAGCGGGAAAGGATACGAGCAGTACTTC. Residues: CASSEGTSGKGYEQYF.

The V gene is TRBV6-5, the J gene TRBJ2-3; no clear D. Germline CDR1 is MNHEY and CDR2 is SVGAGI. V lost 2 bases and J 4 bases, leaving 7 bases between the germline ends. The CDR3 is 13 amino acids. The CDR3 coding sequence is TGTGCCAGCAGTTACCGGTCGGCAGATACGCAGTATTTT. Translated, it gives CASSYRSADTQYF.

The V call is TRBV6-1, the J call TRBJ2-3; 7 bases fit TRBD1. Unmatched junction bases numbered 12, after V lost 6 bases and J lost 6 bases. The CDR3 extends over 15 amino acids. Germline CDR1 is MNHNS and CDR2 is SASEGT. The CDR3 sequence: CASRPTGMVVDTQYF. The DNA of the CDR3 is TGTGCCAGCAGGCCGACAGGGATGGTGGTGGATACGCAGTATTTT.

The V gene is TRBV6-1, the J gene TRBJ2-5; TRBD1 matches at 7 bases. The V segment lost 3 bases and the J segment 2 bases; nucleotides outside the gene matches: 3. Germline V gene sequence: CDR1 MNHNS, CDR2 SASEGT. The CDR3 has 14 residues. The CDR3: CASSDGTVQETQYF. In DNA form, the CDR3 reads TGTGCCAGCAGTGACGGGACAGTACAAGAGACCCAGTACTTC.

This chain joins TRBV5-4 and TRBJ2-1; TRBD1 aligns across 11 bases. Per the germline V gene, CDR1 is SGHNT and CDR2 is YYREEE (reference sequence). V was clipped by 4 bases and J by 5 bases; unmatched bases: 5. The CDR3 runs 15 residues. As DNA, the CDR3 is TGTGCCAGCAGCAAGGACAGGGGGCCCCACAATGAGCAGTTCTTC. This gives the protein CASSKDRGPHNEQFF.

The J gene is TRBJ2-4, the V gene TRBV28; tentative D call: TRBD2 (5 bases). Trimming stripped 1 base from V and 0 bases from J, with 16 bases between. The CDR3 extends over 18 amino acids. Germline values: CDR1 MDHEN, CDR2 SYDVKM. The CDR3 is CASSLSGRGILAKNIQYF. DNA of the CDR3: TGTGCCAGCAGTTTATCTGGCCGGGGAATTCTAGCCAAAAACATTCAGTACTTC.

The chain combines TRBV5-1 with TRBJ1-3; 8 bases match TRBD1. The germline V gene encodes CDR1 SGHRS and CDR2 YFSETQ. V gave up 1 base and J gave up 0 bases; unmatched junction bases: 6. The CDR3 contains 17 residues. CDR3 in DNA: TGCGCCAGCAGCTTGTATCCAGGGGGCGACTCTGGAAACACCATATATTTT. Protein sequence: CASSLYPGGDSGNTIYF.

V gene TRBV28 combines with J gene TRBJ1-1, with D hard to call. This CDR3 contains 19 residues. V lost 2 bases, J lost 0 bases, and 22 bases lay in between. CDR1 is MDHEN and CDR2 is SYDVKM in the germline V gene. CDR3 sequence (DNA): TGTGCCAGCAGTTTAAGGCGACAAATACTCAGCTCAATGAACACTGAAGCTTTCTTT. Its translation is CASSLRRQILSSMNTEAFF.

The V call is TRBV6-1, the J call TRBJ2-3; D might be TRBD1 (5 bases). The V end lost 6 bases, the J end lost 3 bases, and 13 bases lay between the germline ends. The CDR3 totals 14 residues. Germline CDR1 reads MNHNS; CDR2 reads SASEGT. CDR3 in DNA: TGTGCCAGCAGGGACAAAAGGGGTACAGATACGCAGTATTTT. This sequence encodes CASRDKRGTDTQYF.

The V call is TRBV21-1, the J call TRBJ1-5. TRBV21-1 is tagged as a pseudogene. The CDR3 totals 12 residues. CDR3 DNA: TGTGCCAGCAGCAAAGGGGGGGGTGAAGGGCATTTT. It specifies CASSKGGGEGHF.

The chain carries TRBV29-1 and TRBJ1-5; 7 nucleotides align to TRBD1. CDR1 is SQVTM, CDR2 ANQGSEA, per germline. V was pared by 4 bases and J by 4 bases, with 4 bases of the junction left unmatched. The CDR3 has 13 amino acids. CDR3 protein: CSVGGQQNQPQHF. The CDR3, as DNA: TGCAGCGTTGGGGGACAGCAGAATCAGCCCCAGCATTTT.

The chain carries TRBV5-1 and TRBJ2-2; maybe TRBD1 (5 bases). CDR1 SGHRS and CDR2 YFSETQ come from the germline V gene. This CDR3 contains 17 residues. V was clipped by 0 bases and J by 2 bases, with 14 bases between them. DNA of the CDR3: TGCGCCAGCAGCTTGGTTACCAGGGCTCAAAACACCGGGGAGCTGTTTTTT. It translates to CASSLVTRAQNTGELFF.

The chain is built from TRBV19 and TRBJ1-5; 7 nucleotides line up with TRBD1. CDR1 is LNHDA, CDR2 SQIVND, per germline (reference sequence). The CDR3 consists of 14 residues. After removal of 6 bases from V and 7 bases from J, the junction contained 9 bases not matched to a gene. CDR3 sequence reads: CASSPDREVQPQHF. The DNA for the CDR3 is TGTGCCAGTAGCCCAGACAGGGAAGTACAGCCCCAGCATTTT. Full variable domain (rest looked up from reference TRBV19 and TRBJ1-5): DGGITQSPKYLFRKEGQNVTLSCEQNLNHDAMYWYRQDPGQGLRLIYYSQIVNDFQKGDIAEGYSVSREKKESFPLTVTSAQKNPTAFYLCASSPDREVQPQHFGDGTRLSIL.